Given below is one T cell receptor beta chain in context. The data were obtained in a study of blood T cell repertoires in COVID-19. Data came from immunoSEQ multiplex PCR; TCRdb stores just in-frame clones and leaves some out. The repertoire holds about 160,000 clones, with about four fifths as singletons. The germline V gene has CDR1 SGHTA and CDR2 FQGTGA. With 6 bases clipped from V and 1 base from J, the junction kept 3 bases outside the gene matches. This CDR3 has 14 residues. The TCR sequence derives from a man younger than 35 with active or convalescent COVID-19. The sequenced material came from peripheral blood. The chain employs TRBV7-3 and TRBJ1-1, with 9 bases that match TRBD1. CDR3 DNA sequence: TGTGCCAGCAGGGTGACAGGGGGGAACACTGAAGCTTTCTTT. Its protein is CASRVTGGNTEAFF.